This T cell receptor beta chain was sequenced for a study of T-cell reconstitution after alpha-beta-depleted transplantation in children. Study conclusions and caveats: As was reported, about two months after transplant, alpha-beta T cells came from several hundred expanded graft clones. Surviving recipient T cells and intrathymic progenitors accounted for some patients' high TCRbeta diversity at day 60. Once a year had passed after transplant, T-cell counts and diversity came mostly from newly produced T cells.

The library targeted TCRbeta and was prepared with unique molecular identifiers. MiXCR, run by TCRdb on the PCR reads, gives a single entry per CDR3 protein. The table records 700,000 to 950,000 distinct CDR3 sequences, roughly 16% of them present only once. Trimming took off 3 bases at V and 0 bases at J, with 15 bases between the two ends. The germline gives CDR1 SEHNR, CDR2 FQNEAQ (reference sequence). The CDR3 has 17 amino acids. This clonotype occurred many times. What it recognizes is unknown. The material was PBMCs, mostly from graft donor cells, obtained 360 days after TCRalphabeta/CD19-depleted stem cell transplant. V usage is TRBV7-9 and J usage is TRBJ2-1; D may be TRBD1 or TRBD2 (5 bases each). The TCR comes from a male patient aged 10 to 17 who had a stem cell transplant for acute lymphoblastic leukemia, so the T cells may come from the graft donor. CDR3: CASSLGRRFSSYNEQFF. For the CDR3, the DNA is TGTGCCAGCAGCTTGGGACGGCGGTTCAGCTCCTACAATGAGCAGTTCTTC.